This T cell receptor (beta chain) was sequenced in a study of blood T cell repertoires in COVID-19. The CDR3 totals 12 residues. Between the trimmed V and J ends, which lost 3 bases and 8 bases, there was a span of 10 bases. From germline, CDR1 is SGHAT and CDR2 FQDESV (reference sequence). Sequenced by immunoSEQ multiplex PCR; TCRdb stores in-frame clones only, minus some. This sample has 150,000 to 200,000 clones; about 86% occur once, and the top ten carry around 20%. Source material: peripheral blood. This TCR came from an elderly woman with acute or convalescent COVID-19. The gene calls are TRBV11-1 and TRBJ1-1; TRBD1 is a possible D gene (5 bases). In nucleotides, the CDR3 is TGTGCCAGCAGCTTCTACGGGGGGGAAGCTTTCTTT. Amino acids: CASSFYGGEAFF.